This passage covers 27 T cell receptor beta chains from one sample sequenced in a study of shared clonotypes between healthy human individuals. TCRdb's table, derived via immunoSEQ multiplex PCR, lists solely in-frame clones and lacks some. The sample has a few million clones; approximately 90% are singletons. Material: naive CD4+ T cells from PBMCs. Described subset: CD45RA+ positively selected. All receptors derive from a man aged 18 to 30 in good health. Some clones in this sample may be carry-over from other donors' samples.

The V call is TRBV18, the J call TRBJ2-3; D gene ambiguous. The germline gives CDR1 KGHSH, CDR2 LQKENI. The CDR3 loop spans 16 amino acids. With 2 bases removed from V and 0 bases from J, the gap between germline ends came to 12 bases. CDR3 loop: CASSPTHGGSTDTQYF. The CDR3 nucleotides read TGTGCCAGCTCACCAACCCACGGTGGGAGCACAGATACGCAGTATTTT.

The genes are TRBV5-5 and TRBJ2-2; possibly TRBD2 for D (6 bases). V was clipped by 0 bases and J by 4 bases, with 13 bases between them. The length of the CDR3 is 16 residues. Per the germline V gene, CDR1 is SGHKS and CDR2 is YYEKEE (reference sequence). This CDR3 is CASSLEGGPVTGELFF. CDR3 sequence (DNA): TGTGCCAGCAGCTTGGAGGGAGGTCCTGTCACCGGGGAGCTGTTTTTT. The entire variable domain, with the rest obtained from reference TRBV5-5 and TRBJ2-2, is as follows: DAGVTQSPTHLIKTRGQQVTLRCSPISGHKSVSWYQQVLGQGPQFIFQYYEKEERGRGNFPDRFSARQFPNYSSELNVNALLLGDSALYLCASSLEGGPVTGELFFGEGSRLTVL.

Written as DNA, the CDR3 is TGTGCCAGCAGTAACAGGGTCCCAGATACGCAGTATTTT. As protein: CASSNRVPDTQYF. The chain recombines TRBV28 with TRBJ2-3; maybe TRBD1 (6 bases). V lost 5 bases, J lost 4 bases, and 10 bases lay in between. CDR1 and CDR2 (germline): MDHEN, SYDVKM. The CDR3 runs 13 residues.

The chain carries TRBV5-1 and TRBJ1-1; 8 bases line up with TRBD1. The germline V gene encodes CDR1 SGHRS and CDR2 YFSETQ. This CDR3 is built from 15 residues. The V segment lost 4 bases and the J segment 5 bases; nucleotides outside the gene matches: 10. The CDR3 sequence is CASSDPGGVRTEAFF. As DNA, the CDR3 is TGCGCCAGCAGCGATCCAGGGGGCGTACGTACTGAAGCTTTCTTT.

The chain combines TRBV19 with TRBJ1-2; the D is unclear. This CDR3 region has 11 residues. Germline assignment: CDR1 LNHDA and CDR2 SQIVND (reference sequence). The V end was cut by 5 bases, the J end by 5 bases, with 6 bases between. CDR3 sequence: CASSQEYGYTF. CDR3 sequence (DNA): TGTGCCAGTAGTCAGGAGTATGGCTACACCTTC. Looking up the rest from reference TRBV19 and TRBJ1-2 gives the full variable domain: DGGITQSPKYLFRKEGQNVTLSCEQNLNHDAMYWYRQDPGQGLRLIYYSQIVNDFQKGDIAEGYSVSREKKESFPLTVTSAQKNPTAFYLCASSQEYGYTFGSGTRLTVV.

This clone is a singleton in its sample. This chain joins TRBV6-1 and TRBJ2-7; the D is unclear. Per the germline V gene, CDR1 is MNHNS and CDR2 is SASEGT. Trimming shortened V by 0 bases and J by 4 bases, and 10 bases separated the two germline ends. The CDR3 spans 14 residues. CDR3 amino acids: CASSEASRKYEQYF. In DNA, the CDR3 is TGTGCCAGCAGTGAAGCTTCTCGGAAGTACGAGCAGTACTTC.

This chain links TRBV28 with TRBJ2-5; possible D gene TRBD2, 5 bases. Looked up from germline, CDR1 is MDHEN and CDR2 is SYDVKM. Trimming removed 5 bases from V and 2 bases from J, with 18 bases in between. This CDR3 is 16 amino acids long. The CDR3 DNA sequence: TGTGCCAGCAGTCTCCGGGGAGCCCCCGATCAAGAGACCCAGTACTTC. This encodes CASSLRGAPDQETQYF.

This chain links TRBV11-3 with TRBJ2-7; 13 bases are shared with TRBD2. The CDR3 extends over 15 amino acids. Germline CDR1 is SGHNT and CDR2 is YENEEA. V lost 5 bases, J lost 5 bases, and 6 bases stayed unmatched. The CDR3 coding sequence is TGTGCCAGCAGCCCAGGACTAGCGGGAGCCCACGAGCAGTACTTC. This sequence encodes CASSPGLAGAHEQYF.

The genes are TRBV5-1 and TRBJ1-5; 7 bases align to TRBD1. The CDR3 extends over 13 amino acids. V shed 3 bases, J shed 5 bases, and the junction held 2 bases outside the gene matches. The germline V gene has CDR1 SGHRS and CDR2 YFSETQ. CDR3 nucleotide sequence: TGCGCCAGCAGCTATCAGGGGGATCAGCCCCAGCATTTT. Translating gives CASSYQGDQPQHF.

V gene TRBV30 combines with J gene TRBJ2-1; TRBD2 agrees at 8 bases. The V and J ends lost 2 bases and 7 bases, in that order; junction bases with no gene match: 7. Germline CDR1 GTSNPN, CDR2 SVGIG (reference sequence). The CDR3 has 14 amino acids. The CDR3 nucleotides read TGTGCCTGGAGTCGGGCGGGAGGTGGAAATGAGCAGTTCTTC. Its protein product is CAWSRAGGGNEQFF.

The chain combines TRBV6-5 with TRBJ2-7; weak D call: TRBD1 (6 bases). The germline gives CDR1 MNHEY, CDR2 SVGAGI. V lost 4 bases and J lost 0, with 13 bases in between. This CDR3 region has 15 residues. CDR3: CASSFRTAGSYEQYF. As DNA, the CDR3 is TGTGCCAGCAGTTTCCGGACAGCCGGCTCCTACGAGCAGTACTTC.

This chain joins TRBV21-1 and TRBJ2-3; whether TRBD2, the table's D call, matches the DNA was not checked. TRBV21-1 is labeled a pseudogene. The length of the CDR3 is 15 residues. The CDR3 loop is CASSRAGGITDTQYF. The CDR3 nucleotides read TGTGCCAGCAGCCGCGCGGGGGGTATCACAGATACGCAGTATTTT.

This clone was counted a single time. The V gene is TRBV5-1, the J gene TRBJ1-3; D is uncertain. Germline loops: CDR1 SGHRS, CDR2 YFSETQ. This CDR3 contains 11 residues. Trimming left V 7 bases short and J 4 bases short, with 6 bases between. DNA of the CDR3: TGCGCCAGCGTCGGCGGAAACACCATATATTTT. Protein product: CASVGGNTIYF.

The V gene is TRBV5-5, the J gene TRBJ2-2; 7 nucleotides match TRBD1. The CDR3 is 15 amino acids. Germline V gives CDR1 SGHKS, CDR2 YYEKEE (reference sequence). Trimming at V came to 5 bases and at J to 2 bases, leaving 6 bases not matched to a gene. DNA for the CDR3: TGTGCCAGCAGGTCGGGGACAGCCAACACCGGGGAGCTGTTTTTT. It is translated as CASRSGTANTGELFF. Full variable domain (remainder filled in from reference TRBV5-5 and TRBJ2-2): DAGVTQSPTHLIKTRGQQVTLRCSPISGHKSVSWYQQVLGQGPQFIFQYYEKEERGRGNFPDRFSARQFPNYSSELNVNALLLGDSALYLCASRSGTANTGELFFGEGSRLTVL.

This clone was seen a handful of times. The sample holds other DNA sequences that translate to the same CDR3. This chain connects TRBV15 to TRBJ2-2; no clear D gene. Germline V gives CDR1 LNHNV, CDR2 YYDKDF (reference sequence). Trimming removed 0 bases at V and 4 bases at J, with 3 bases between. The CDR3 consists of 13 residues. CDR3 protein: CATSRDLTGELFF. CDR3 in DNA: TGTGCCACCAGCAGAGATCTCACCGGGGAGCTGTTTTTT.

The genes are TRBV5-1 and TRBJ1-1, with unresolved D. This CDR3 has 15 residues. Germline V gives CDR1 SGHRS, CDR2 YFSETQ. Trimming removed 0 bases from V and 4 bases from J, with 13 bases in between. CDR3 DNA sequence: TGCGCCAGCAGCTTGGTTGGGGTATCGAGCACTGAAGCTTTCTTT. Translation: CASSLVGVSSTEAFF.

This rearrangement joins TRBV5-1 to TRBJ2-2; D is possibly TRBD2 (7 bases). V was clipped by 5 bases and J by 8 bases, with 16 bases between them. The CDR3 totals 14 residues. Germline V gene sequence: CDR1 SGHRS, CDR2 YFSETQ. DNA for the CDR3: TGCGCCAGCAGGGAGCGGGACATGTCTGGGGAGCTGTTTTTT. This gives the protein CASRERDMSGELFF.

Comment on this clone: Different DNA sequences within this sample yield the same CDR3. The rearrangement links TRBV28 to TRBJ1-4; D gene unclear. The germline V and J ends were trimmed by 3 bases and 7 bases, with 9 bases remaining between them. The CDR3 has 13 amino acids. Germline CDR1 MDHEN, CDR2 SYDVKM. CDR3 residues: CASSFRRGEKLFF. Written as DNA, the CDR3 is TGTGCCAGCAGTTTTAGGCGAGGTGAAAAACTGTTTTTT.

This clone appeared a few times. The identical CDR3 is also encoded by other nucleotide sequences in the sample. The J gene is TRBJ1-1, the V gene TRBV11-3, with D hard to call. The CDR3 has 13 residues. The germline V gene encodes CDR1 SGHNT and CDR2 YENEEA. The germline V and J ends were trimmed by 1 base and 0 bases, with 3 bases remaining between them. CDR3 residues: CASSLGLNTEAFF. CDR3 DNA sequence: TGTGCCAGCAGCTTAGGTCTGAACACTGAAGCTTTCTTT.

J is TRBJ1-2 and V is TRBV5-1; the D gene is possibly TRBD1 (6 bases). The CDR3 has 16 amino acids. V dropped 2 bases and J dropped 2 bases, with 16 bases sitting between them. Germline assignment: CDR1 SGHRS and CDR2 YFSETQ. DNA of the CDR3: TGCGCCAGCAGCTTCGGGGGGGCAGGGTCCAACTATGGCTACACCTTC. Translated, it gives CASSFGGAGSNYGYTF. Looking up the rest from reference TRBV5-1 and TRBJ1-2 gives the full variable domain: KAGVTQTPRYLIKTRGQQVTLSCSPISGHRSVSWYQQTPGQGLQFLFEYFSETQRNKGNFPGRFSGRQFSNSRSEMNVSTLELGDSALYLCASSFGGAGSNYGYTFGSGTRLTVV.

The V gene is TRBV25-1, the J gene TRBJ1-5; D is possibly TRBD1 (5 bases). This CDR3 has 15 amino acids. V was shortened by 4 bases and J by 4 bases, with 14 bases between the two germline ends. Germline assignment: CDR1 MGHDK and CDR2 SYGVNS. CDR3 region: CASSGGSGVNQPQHF. As DNA, the CDR3 is TGTGCCAGCAGTGGGGGGAGCGGGGTTAATCAGCCCCAGCATTTT.

The CDR3 reads CASSLMGGSGAYEQYF. The CDR3 nucleotides are TGTGCCAGCAGCTTAATGGGGGGTAGCGGAGCATACGAGCAGTACTTC. The chain uses TRBV7-3 and TRBJ2-7; D may be TRBD2 (6 bases). Deletions cut 1 base from V and 4 bases from J, with 17 bases between. The CDR3 is 16 residues long. Germline values: CDR1 SGHTA, CDR2 FQGTGA.

Points on this clone: This specimen includes other DNA sequences encoding the same CDR3. The rearrangement links TRBV5-5 to TRBJ2-2, with TRBD1 matching 9 bases. Germline V gene lookup returns CDR1 SGHKS and CDR2 YYEKEE (reference sequence). The length of the CDR3 is 15 residues. Trimming removed 0 bases from V and 4 bases from J; junction bases left unmatched: 1. The CDR3 DNA reads TGTGCCAGCAGCTTGGGACAGGGGGGCACCGGGGAGCTGTTTTTT. It specifies CASSLGQGGTGELFF. Full variable domain (missing parts from reference TRBV5-5 and TRBJ2-2): DAGVTQSPTHLIKTRGQQVTLRCSPISGHKSVSWYQQVLGQGPQFIFQYYEKEERGRGNFPDRFSARQFPNYSSELNVNALLLGDSALYLCASSLGQGGTGELFFGEGSRLTVL.

This clone was detected a few times. V is TRBV30 and J is TRBJ1-1; 7 bases match TRBD1. CDR3 length equals 14 residues. CDR1 GTSNPN and CDR2 SVGIG come from the germline V gene (reference sequence). Trimming cost V 4 bases and J 10 bases; bases outside gene matches: 15. The CDR3 nucleotides are TGTGCCTGGACCCTTCCAGGGGGGGCTGCGGCAGCTTTCTTT. Translated: CAWTLPGGAAAAFF.

V and J are TRBV19 and TRBJ2-3, with D tentatively TRBD1 or TRBD2 (5 bases each). The CDR3 extends over 15 amino acids. The germline gives CDR1 LNHDA, CDR2 SQIVND (reference sequence). V was clipped by 5 bases and J by 2 bases, with 14 bases between them. CDR3 DNA sequence: TGTGCCAGTAGTTTCCGGGACCGACCCACAGATACGCAGTATTTT. Amino acid sequence: CASSFRDRPTDTQYF.

This chain uses TRBV5-4 with TRBJ1-2, with 8 nucleotides matching TRBD1. The CDR3 runs to 13 residues. Looked up from germline, CDR1 is SGHNT and CDR2 is YYREEE (reference sequence). V shed 7 bases and J 5 bases; nucleotides not matched to a gene: 7. The CDR3 protein is CASVIDRGYGYTF. The CDR3 DNA reads TGTGCCAGCGTCATAGACAGGGGTTATGGCTACACCTTC.

Turning to this clone: The same CDR3 can be traced to other DNA sequences in this sample. The chain combines TRBV5-1 with TRBJ2-1; 12 bases line up with TRBD2. The CDR3 sequence is 15 residues long. Germline loops: CDR1 SGHRS, CDR2 YFSETQ. Germline trimming cut 3 bases from V and 5 bases from J; bases unmatched to any gene: 3. CDR3 in amino acids: CASSSLAGGHNEQFF. For the CDR3, the DNA is TGCGCCAGCAGCTCTCTAGCGGGAGGGCACAATGAGCAGTTCTTC. The variable domain in full, completed from reference TRBV5-1 and TRBJ2-1, reads KAGVTQTPRYLIKTRGQQVTLSCSPISGHRSVSWYQQTPGQGLQFLFEYFSETQRNKGNFPGRFSGRQFSNSRSEMNVSTLELGDSALYLCASSSLAGGHNEQFFGPGTRLTVL.